Listed here are 25 T cell receptor beta chains from one sample, sequenced in a study of cytomegalovirus exposure and HLA in healthy donors. The PCR ran on 60 Vbeta and 13 Jbeta primers. Some clones are missing from TCRdb's copy, which holds only in-frame ones; the method was immunoSEQ multiplex PCR. The sample yields about 120,000 clones, 77% seen once. Sequences were obtained from PBMCs. Every receptor here comes from a man aged 18 to 30 in good health and CMV-seropositive.

V is TRBV6-6 and J is TRBJ2-1, with 11 bases identical to TRBD2. The germline gives CDR1 MNHNY, CDR2 SVGAGI (reference sequence). The CDR3 spans 15 residues. The ends lost 7 bases at V and 8 bases at J; junction bases unmatched: 10. The CDR3: CASILGLAEMDEQFF. In DNA, the CDR3 is TGTGCCAGCATCTTGGGACTAGCGGAAATGGATGAGCAGTTCTTC.

The chain links TRBV10-2 to TRBJ2-7; 11 positions match TRBD2. The CDR3 has 15 residues. Germline V gives CDR1 WSHSY, CDR2 SAAADI. Trimming removed 1 base from V and 2 bases from J; junction bases left unmatched: 1. CDR3 protein: CASSELAGGAYEQYF. In DNA, the CDR3 is TGCGCCAGCAGTGAGTTAGCGGGAGGGGCCTACGAGCAGTACTTC.

The chain employs TRBV29-1 and TRBJ1-4; tentative D call: TRBD1 (5 bases). The CDR3 is 14 residues long. V was pared by 3 bases and J by 3 bases, with 11 bases between. CDR1 and CDR2 from the germline V gene are SQVTM and ANQGSEA. Written as DNA, the CDR3 is TGCAGCGTTGAGTCCGGACATTCTAATGAAAAACTGTTTTTT. It codes for CSVESGHSNEKLFF.

The chain links TRBV19 to TRBJ1-4, with D unclear. Germline V lookup: CDR1 LNHDA, CDR2 SQIVND (reference sequence). The CDR3 length is 12 residues. Deletions cut 5 bases from V and 8 bases from J, with 9 bases between. The CDR3 DNA reads TGTGCCAGTAGTCGAACAGACGAAAAACTGTTTTTT. Protein sequence: CASSRTDEKLFF.

The chain carries TRBV15 and TRBJ1-5; no definite D call. CDR3 size: 14 residues. Germline CDR1 reads LNHNV; CDR2 reads YYDKDF (reference sequence). V lost 0 bases and J lost 4, with 7 bases in between. For the CDR3, the DNA is TGTGCCACCAGCAGAGAAACAAGAAATCAGCCCCAGCATTTT. The encoded protein is CATSRETRNQPQHF.

The CDR3 coding sequence is TGTGCCAGCAGCTTAGGGATGTTAGCGGGAGCGCTTGGCGACATTCAGTACTTC. As protein: CASSLGMLAGALGDIQYF. This chain links TRBV7-9 with TRBJ2-4; 9 nucleotides line up with TRBD2. This CDR3 is 18 amino acids long. Trimming at V came to 1 base and at J to 8 bases, leaving 15 bases not matched to a gene. Germline CDR1 and CDR2: SEHNR and FQNEAQ (reference sequence).

This clone was recorded only once. The V call is TRBV5-6, the J call TRBJ2-1; 10 bases map to TRBD1. The V gene's germline CDR1 is SGHDT and CDR2 YYEEEE. The CDR3 sequence is 14 residues long. V trimming: 3 bases; J trimming: 6 bases; junction bases outside the gene matches: 3. DNA for the CDR3: TGTGCCAGCAGCTCCGGGACAGGGGTCAATGAGCAGTTCTTC. Its protein is CASSSGTGVNEQFF.

The chain has TRBV6-1 and TRBJ1-2, with TRBD1 matching 9 bases. J gave up 4 bases and V 5 bases, and 8 bases lay outside the gene matches. The CDR3 length is 15 residues. The germline gives CDR1 MNHNS, CDR2 SASEGT. The CDR3 spells CASSKSGTGFYGYTF. CDR3 coding DNA: TGTGCCAGCAGTAAATCCGGGACAGGGTTCTATGGCTACACCTTC.

The rearrangement joins TRBV4-2 to TRBJ1-2, with 9 bases identical to TRBD1. The germline V gene encodes CDR1 LGHNA and CDR2 YNFKEQ. This CDR3 contains 17 residues. Trimming removed 3 bases from V and 6 bases from J; junction bases left unmatched: 14. CDR3 sequence reads: CASSHHVPGQGPDGYTF. DNA of the CDR3: TGTGCCAGCAGCCACCACGTCCCGGGACAGGGTCCGGATGGCTACACCTTC.

The V call is TRBV4-1, the J call TRBJ2-5; 10 positions match TRBD1. J gave up 4 bases and V 3 bases, and 5 bases lay outside the gene matches. CDR3 length equals 15 residues. From germline, CDR1 is MGHRA and CDR2 YSYEKL. The CDR3 DNA reads as TGCGCCAGCAGCCATTCGGGACAGGGGACAGAGACCCAGTACTTC. Its protein product is CASSHSGQGTETQYF.

The chain is built from TRBV7-2 and TRBJ2-3; 7 bases map to TRBD2. Germline V CDR1 and CDR2: SGHTA, FQGNSA. Trimming took 5 bases from V and 5 from J; bases not matched to a gene: 13. The CDR3 runs 16 residues. The CDR3 DNA reads TGTGCCAGCAGCCCCCCGCCGGTAGCGGGCCTAGATACGCAGTATTTT. This translates into CASSPPPVAGLDTQYF.

The chain carries TRBV6-6 and TRBJ1-1, with 9 bases aligning to TRBD1. The CDR3 contains 16 residues. The J segment lost 2 bases and the V segment lost 0 bases, leaving 4 bases of the junction unmatched. In germline, CDR1 is MNHNY, CDR2 SVGAGI (reference sequence). The CDR3 here is CASSYSDRGGNTEAFF. In DNA, the CDR3 is TGTGCCAGCAGTTACTCTGACAGGGGGGGTAACACTGAAGCTTTCTTT.

The chain links TRBV5-5 to TRBJ2-1; D is possibly TRBD1 (6 bases). Germline V gene lookup returns CDR1 SGHKS and CDR2 YYEKEE (reference sequence). V lost 0 bases and J lost 10, with 20 bases in between. This CDR3 is 16 amino acids long. The CDR3 is CASSLANETGSKEQFF. In nucleotides, the CDR3 is TGTGCCAGCAGCTTGGCCAACGAGACAGGCTCAAAGGAGCAGTTCTTC.

This clone showed up just a few times. The J gene is TRBJ1-1, the V gene TRBV15; maybe TRBD1 (5 bases). The CDR3 spans 14 residues. From germline, CDR1 is LNHNV and CDR2 YYDKDF (reference sequence). Trimming stripped 9 bases from V and 0 bases from J, with 14 bases between. The CDR3 region has the DNA TGTGCCACTACTGACAGCCCCATGAACACTGAAGCTTTCTTT. Its protein is CATTDSPMNTEAFF.

This clone was detected only once. This chain connects TRBV5-4 to TRBJ1-2, with a possible D match to TRBD1 (6 bases). Germline V gene sequence: CDR1 SGHNT, CDR2 YYREEE (reference sequence). V lost 4 bases and J 0 bases, leaving 16 bases between the germline ends. This CDR3 comprises 16 residues. The CDR3 nucleotides read TGTGCCAGCAGCGATACCACAGGGTTTTCTAACTATGGCTACACCTTC. Translated: CASSDTTGFSNYGYTF.

The chain couples TRBV23-1 to TRBJ2-7; TRBD2 is a possible D gene (6 bases). TRBV23-1 is an ORF, and what it does is uncertain. Trimming left V 2 bases short and J 1 base short, with 12 bases between. The CDR3 length is 15 residues. Here the CDR3 reads CASSQDGAGSYEQYF. The DNA for the CDR3 is TGCGCCAGCAGTCAAGACGGGGCGGGATCCTACGAGCAGTACTTC.

This clone was detected a few times. The rearrangement joins TRBV30 to TRBJ1-1; the D gene is possibly TRBD1 (5 bases). The CDR3 covers 14 residues. In germline, CDR1 is GTSNPN, CDR2 SVGIG (reference sequence). V lost 0 bases, J lost 6 bases, and 14 bases lay in between. CDR3 sequence reads: CAWSVQARGAEAFF. DNA of the CDR3: TGTGCCTGGAGTGTACAGGCACGAGGCGCTGAAGCTTTCTTT.

The chain has TRBV18 and TRBJ2-3; D not resolved. CDR3 length: 13 residues. Germline CDR1 is KGHSH and CDR2 is LQKENI. Between the trimmed V and J ends, which lost 3 bases and 0 bases, there was a span of 4 bases. Here the CDR3 DNA reads TGTGCCAGCTCACCCCCTAGCACAGATACGCAGTATTTT. Its translation is CASSPPSTDTQYF.

The chain recombines TRBV11-2 with TRBJ2-1; weak D call: TRBD1 (5 bases). The CDR3 contains 15 residues. V dropped 1 base and J dropped 7 bases, with 14 bases sitting between them. Germline assignment: CDR1 SGHAT and CDR2 FQNNGV. The CDR3: CASSLGLQGRNEQFF. The CDR3 DNA sequence: TGTGCCAGCAGCTTAGGTTTGCAGGGTAGGAATGAGCAGTTCTTC.

Worth noting for this clone: A junction end diverges from the germline sequence, so it may reflect a read error. This sample includes further DNA sequences coding for the same CDR3. The chain couples TRBV25-1 to TRBJ2-2; D possibly corresponds to TRBD2 (5 bases). The germline V gene has CDR1 MGHDK and CDR2 SYGVNS. CDR3 length equals 13 residues. The CDR3 coding sequence is TGTGCCAGCAATAGACACAACACCGGGGAGTTGTTTTTT. Translated, it gives CASNRHNTGELFF.

The chain carries TRBV5-1 and TRBJ2-2, with TRBD1 matching over 7 bases. The ends lost 3 bases at V and 3 bases at J; junction bases unmatched: 8. Germline V CDR1 and CDR2: SGHRS, YFSETQ. This CDR3 is built from 16 residues. The DNA for the CDR3 is TGCGCCAGCAGCTCGAATCGACAGGGTTACACCGGGGAGCTGTTTTTT. It encodes CASSSNRQGYTGELFF.

The chain links TRBV7-2 to TRBJ1-5; tentatively, D is TRBD1 (5 bases). The germline CDR1 and CDR2 sequences are SGHTA and FQGNSA. V dropped 5 bases and J dropped 4 bases, with 6 bases sitting between them. This CDR3 contains 12 residues. This CDR3 reads CASSHRNQPQHF. CDR3 nucleotide sequence: TGTGCCAGCAGCCACAGGAATCAGCCCCAGCATTTT.

The V call is TRBV9, the J call TRBJ1-5; D is unclear. Between the trimmed V and J ends, which lost 0 bases and 8 bases, there was a span of 12 bases. Germline-derived CDR1 and CDR2 are SGDLS and YYNGEE. This CDR3 region has 14 residues. As DNA, the CDR3 is TGTGCCAGCAGCGTAGATTCGGGGAGGGAGCCCCAGCATTTT. It translates to CASSVDSGREPQHF.

V and J are TRBV9 and TRBJ2-1; D gene ambiguous. The germline V and J ends were trimmed by 2 bases and 0 bases, with 9 bases remaining between them. Germline CDR1 SGDLS, CDR2 YYNGEE. This CDR3 is 15 amino acids long. The CDR3 DNA reads TGTGCCAGCAGCGTGGAGCTGAGCTCCTACAATGAGCAGTTCTTC. Translation: CASSVELSSYNEQFF.

The chain uses TRBV6-6 and TRBJ1-1; D gene uncertain. This CDR3 spans 13 amino acids. The V end was cut by 2 bases, the J end by 4 bases, with 8 bases between. CDR1 and CDR2 (germline): MNHNY, SVGAGI (reference sequence). CDR3 in DNA: TGTGCCAGCAGTTACGTCACGGGCACTGAAGCTTTCTTT. Its translation: CASSYVTGTEAFF.